This passage covers 16 T cell receptor beta chains from one sample sequenced in a study of blood T cell repertoires in COVID-19. Method: immunoSEQ multiplex PCR; TCRdb's copy keeps in-frame clones and lacks some. The sample yields more than 400,000 clones, around 90% seen once. The sample comprised PBMCs or T cells enriched from blood (not recorded which). The origin of the receptors is a woman between 18 and 29 years old who had recovered from COVID-19.

The chain has TRBV29-1 and TRBJ1-1; 8 nucleotides align to TRBD1. The CDR3 totals 14 residues. Germline CDR1 reads SQVTM; CDR2 reads ANQGSEA. J lost 9 bases, V lost 7 bases, and 16 bases had no gene match. CDR3 DNA: TGCAGCGGCACCATTGGGGCAGGGGGCAAACAAGCTTTCTTT. As protein: CSGTIGAGGKQAFF.

The chain is built from TRBV30 and TRBJ2-3, with D possibly being TRBD2 (6 bases). V was clipped by 2 bases and J by 3 bases, with 9 bases between them. The CDR3 length is 13 residues. Germline CDR1 reads GTSNPN; CDR2 reads SVGIG (reference sequence). CDR3 bases: TGTGCCTGGAGTAAAGGGAGGACAGATACGCAGTATTTT. Its protein is CAWSKGRTDTQYF.

The J gene is TRBJ2-1, the V gene TRBV18; 7 bases are shared with TRBD1. CDR1 and CDR2 from the germline V gene are KGHSH and LQKENI. The CDR3 is made up of 14 amino acids. V trimming: 8 bases; J trimming: 2 bases; junction bases outside the gene matches: 6. DNA for the CDR3: TGTGCCAGCCTACTGGGGACAGCCTACAATGAGCAGTTCTTC. Its translation is CASLLGTAYNEQFF.

This chain links TRBV2 with TRBJ2-7, with TRBD2 matching 8 bases. The germline V gene encodes CDR1 SNHLY and CDR2 FYNNEI. V shed 5 bases and J 4 bases; nucleotides not matched to a gene: 7. There are 14 residues in the CDR3. The CDR3 DNA reads TGTGCCAGCAGTCCCGGGACTAGAATTTACGAGCAGTACTTC. It translates to CASSPGTRIYEQYF.

The genes are TRBV2 and TRBJ2-7, with no clear D. Germline-derived CDR1 and CDR2 are SNHLY and FYNNEI. The CDR3 extends over 14 amino acids. The germline V and J ends were trimmed by 5 bases and 0 bases, with 11 bases remaining between them. The CDR3 sequence: CASSLDGPSYEQYF. The CDR3 DNA follows: TGTGCCAGCAGTCTAGACGGCCCCTCCTACGAGCAGTACTTC.

J is TRBJ1-2 and V is TRBV6-6; 8 nucleotides agree with TRBD1. The CDR3 is made up of 15 amino acids. With V trimmed by 2 bases and J by 6 bases, 8 bases remained unmatched. Germline CDR1 MNHNY, CDR2 SVGAGI (reference sequence). CDR3 sequence (DNA): TGTGCCAGCAGTTACACGGGTGGACAGGGAGATGGCTACACCTTC. As protein: CASSYTGGQGDGYTF.

V usage is TRBV5-6 and J usage is TRBJ2-5, with TRBD2 matching 7 bases. CDR1 and CDR2 (germline): SGHDT, YYEEEE. This CDR3 has 12 residues. J was trimmed by 4 bases and V by 7 bases; bases with no gene match: 4. The CDR3 sequence is CASGRGLETQYF. The CDR3 bases are TGTGCCAGCGGGAGGGGTTTAGAGACCCAGTACTTC.

CDR3: CASSPTGGGNTIYF. CDR3 DNA: TGTGCCAGCAGCCCGACAGGGGGAGGAAACACCATATATTTT. This chain joins TRBV4-2 and TRBJ1-3; TRBD1 matches 9 bases. Per the germline V gene, CDR1 is LGHNA and CDR2 is YNFKEQ. This CDR3 contains 14 residues. V dropped 4 bases and J dropped 4; count of bases not matched to a gene: 2.

The V gene is TRBV7-2, the J gene TRBJ2-1; D is possibly TRBD1 (5 bases). The CDR3 has 16 amino acids. Germline V gene data show CDR1 as SGHTA and CDR2 as FQGNSA. Between the trimmed V and J ends, which lost 1 base and 2 bases, there was a span of 12 bases. The CDR3 protein is CASSLGGREPYNEQFF. CDR3 coding DNA: TGTGCCAGCAGCTTAGGTGGCAGGGAACCCTACAATGAGCAGTTCTTC.

V is TRBV14 and J is TRBJ1-1; the D is unclear. V lost 0 bases and J 9 bases, leaving 11 bases between the germline ends. This CDR3 has 13 amino acids. Germline CDR1 and CDR2: SGHDN and FVKESK. The CDR3 nucleotides are TGTGCCAGCAGCCAAGATTTTTTGACTCAAGCTTTCTTT. This codes for CASSQDFLTQAFF.

The chain employs TRBV25-1 and TRBJ2-7; TRBD1 matches 11 bases. The CDR3 contains 15 residues. Trimming took 3 bases from V and 5 from J; bases not matched to a gene: 6. Germline-derived CDR1 and CDR2 are MGHDK and SYGVNS. The DNA of the CDR3 is TGTGCCAGCAGTGATCCGGGACAGGGGGGAAACGAGCAGTACTTC. Its translation: CASSDPGQGGNEQYF.

V gene TRBV7-2 combines with J gene TRBJ1-3; possibly TRBD1 for D (5 bases). The CDR3 sequence is 15 residues long. Germline V gene sequence: CDR1 SGHTA, CDR2 FQGNSA. Trimming left V 2 bases short and J 2 bases short, with 10 bases between. The CDR3 spells CASSLSGGAGNTIYF. DNA of the CDR3: TGTGCCAGCAGCTTATCGGGGGGGGCTGGAAACACCATATATTTT.

The J gene is TRBJ2-2, the V gene TRBV3-1 (or the pseudogene TRBV3-2); D uncertain. CDR1 is LGHDT and CDR2 is YNNKEL in the germline V gene (reference sequence). V was clipped by 2 bases and J by 1 base, with 5 bases between them. CDR3 size: 14 residues. The CDR3 DNA reads as TGTGCCAGCAGCCAACTATTGAACACCGGGGAGCTGTTTTTT. Translation gives CASSQLLNTGELFF.

This clone showed up just a few times. V gene TRBV5-4 combines with J gene TRBJ2-3; no reliable D call. V lost 4 bases and J lost 4, with 13 bases in between. This CDR3 has 14 amino acids. Germline lookup yields CDR1 SGHNT and CDR2 YYREEE (reference sequence). The DNA for the CDR3 is TGTGCCAGCAGCCTAGGAGTTGGTGCAGATACGCAGTATTTT. It codes for CASSLGVGADTQYF.

The J gene is TRBJ2-1, the V gene TRBV24-1, with 7 bases fitting TRBD1. The CDR3 covers 15 residues. The ends lost 4 bases at V and 4 bases at J; junction bases unmatched: 6. CDR1 is KGHDR and CDR2 is SFDVKD in the germline V gene. The CDR3 loop is CATSEPGTVYNEQFF. The CDR3 DNA is TGTGCCACCAGTGAGCCCGGGACAGTATACAATGAGCAGTTCTTC.

The chain combines TRBV3-1 (or the pseudogene TRBV3-2) with TRBJ1-6; D is unresolved. In germline, CDR1 is LGHDT, CDR2 YNNKEL (reference sequence). The V gene lost 8 bases and the J gene lost 10 bases, with 12 bases spanning the gap. CDR3 length: 12 residues. Here the CDR3 DNA reads TGTGCCAGCGGGCGGGTCGGGTCACCCCTCCACTTT. Translating gives CASGRVGSPLHF.